These T cell receptor beta chains were read from a single sample in a study of CD8 T cells in ankylosing spondylitis. TCRdb independently ran MiXCR on the 5' RACE reads; one entry per CDR3 protein. The sample has around 150,000 distinct CDR3 sequences, around 10% seen once; the top ten hold 25% to 30%. Source material: blood, either unsorted or a sorted T cell fraction (not recorded which). The receptors originated from a male donor with ankylosing spondylitis or in good health (not recorded which). Both conserved end residues are part of each CDR3. A D gene is named only where the DNA matches it firmly. Clone size, where shown, is once, few, many, or a class for clones that have expanded.

-,many,TRBJ1-6,TRBV12-5,CASGSGREDNSPLHF,TGTGCTAGTGGTTCCGGACGGGAGGATAATTCACCCCTCCACTTT
TRBD2,few,TRBJ2-1,TRBV5-1,CASSLVPSGSTSYNEQFF,TGCGCCAGCAGCTTGGTCCCTAGCGGGAGTACGTCCTACAATGAGCAGTTCTTC
-,-,TRBJ1-1,TRBV20-1,CSAIVRGGNTEAFF,TGCAGTGCTATAGTCCGGGGCGGAAACACTGAAGCTTTCTTT
-,-,TRBJ1-5,TRBV19,CASTMGESNQPQHF,TGTGCCAGTACGATGGGGGAGAGCAATCAGCCCCAGCATTTT
-,many,TRBJ2-5,TRBV6-1,CASSIRNRPGETQYF,TGTGCCAGCAGTATCCGCAACAGGCCGGGGGAGACCCAGTACTTC
-,many,TRBJ2-5,TRBV7-2,CASSLAVGAETQYF,TGTGCCAGCAGCTTAGCGGTAGGGGCCGAGACCCAGTACTTC
-,-,TRBJ2-7,TRBV29-1,CSVVQFGQTSSPSYEQYF,TGCAGCGTTGTTCAGTTTGGGCAGACTAGTTCTCCGTCCTACGAACAGTACTTC
TRBD1,many,TRBJ1-6,TRBV6-5,CASSLGQYNSPLHF,TGTGCCAGCAGTTTGGGACAGTATAATTCACCCCTCCACTTT
TRBD2,few,TRBJ2-7,TRBV5-6,CASSFGLATDEQYF,TGTGCCAGCAGCTTCGGACTAGCGACGGACGAGCAGTACTTC
TRBD2,many,TRBJ2-1,TRBV2,CASSELAGGYNEQFF,TGTGCCAGCAGTGAGCTAGCGGGAGGGTACAATGAGCAGTTCTTC
-,few,TRBJ2-3,TRBV6-1,CASSEAAGPNGDTQYF,TGTGCCAGCAGTGAAGCGGCGGGACCGAATGGGGATACGCAGTATTTT
TRBD2,many,TRBJ2-1,TRBV12-3/TRBV12-4,CASSFGGSLFF,TGTGCCAGCAGTTTTGGCGGGAGTTTGTTCTTC
-,many,TRBJ2-2,TRBV5-1,CASSLDIYTGELFF,TGCGCCAGCAGCCTGGACATATACACCGGGGAGCTGTTTTTT
TRBD2,few,TRBJ2-1,TRBV5-1,CASSLASGRIDEQFF,TGCGCCAGCAGCTTAGCTTCCGGGAGGATAGATGAGCAGTTCTTC
-,many,TRBJ1-2,TRBV20-1,CSAKNRLGPVYYGYTF,TGCAGTGCTAAGAATAGATTAGGGCCGGTGTACTATGGCTACACCTTC
-,-,TRBJ1-2,TRBV6-1,CASSWDKKNYGYTF,TGTGCCAGCAGCTGGGACAAAAAAAACTATGGCTACACCTTC
TRBD1,-,TRBJ2-1,TRBV9,CASSSHLTGLNRYNEQFF,TGTGCCAGCAGCTCACACCTGACAGGGTTGAACCGCTACAATGAGCAGTTCTTC
-,many,TRBJ2-3,TRBV29-1,CSVRTDTDTQYF,TGCAGCGTCCGGACAGACACAGATACGCAGTATTTT
-,-,TRBJ2-1,TRBV2,CASSRQETSYNEQFF,TGTGCCAGCAGTCGACAGGAAACATCCTACAATGAGCAGTTCTTC
-,-,TRBJ1-3,TRBV7-6,CASSLASGAGGNTIYF,TGTGCCAGCAGCTTAGCGTCGGGGGCTGGCGGAAACACCATATATTTT
-,few,TRBJ1-4,TRBV7-9,CASSLWGGATNEKLFF,TGTGCCAGCAGCCTATGGGGCGGAGCAACTAATGAAAAACTGTTTTTT
TRBD2,many,TRBJ2-1,TRBV12-3/TRBV12-4,CATLRNSGSDNEQFF,TGTGCCACCCTGAGGAATAGCGGGAGTGACAATGAGCAGTTCTTC
-,many,TRBJ1-5,TRBV30,CAWSPAGTNQPQHF,TGTGCCTGGAGCCCGGCCGGGACCAATCAGCCCCAGCATTTT
-,few,TRBJ2-2,TRBV19,CASLRGGFDTGELFF,TGTGCCAGTTTACGAGGGGGGTTCGACACCGGGGAGCTGTTTTTT
TRBD2,-,TRBJ2-3,TRBV11-3,CASSSIAGGQNTQYF,TGTGCCAGCAGCTCCATCGCGGGGGGTCAAAATACGCAGTATTTT
-,few,TRBJ1-6,TRBV20-1,CSARDMRGLSYNSPLHF,TGCAGTGCTAGAGATATGAGAGGGCTCTCCTATAATTCACCCCTCCACTTT
-,few,TRBJ2-1,TRBV4-1,CASSHGGYNEQFF,TGCGCCAGCAGCCACGGTGGATACAATGAGCAGTTCTTC
TRBD1,many,TRBJ2-7,TRBV2,CASGTGFPEQYF,TGTGCCAGCGGGACAGGGTTCCCCGAGCAGTACTTC
TRBD2,many,TRBJ2-3,TRBV29-1,CSVEDTSGGAPDTQYF,TGCAGCGTTGAAGATACGAGCGGGGGGGCGCCAGATACGCAGTATTTT
-,-,TRBJ2-1,TRBV6-1,CASTGFDNEQFF,TGTGCCAGCACGGGGTTTGACAATGAGCAGTTCTTC
TRBD1,many,TRBJ1-2,TRBV4-3,CASSHGTVNYGYTF,TGCGCCAGCAGCCATGGGACAGTTAACTATGGCTACACCTTC
TRBD2,many,TRBJ2-3,TRBV15,CATSRDQRGDTDTQYF,TGTGCCACCAGCAGAGATCAGCGGGGGGACACAGATACGCAGTATTTT
-,few,TRBJ2-5,TRBV7-9,CASSLEGPRQETQYF,TGTGCCAGCAGCTTAGAGGGGCCGAGGCAAGAGACCCAGTACTTC
-,few,TRBJ2-3,TRBV13,CASSLGWGGTDTQYF,TGTGCCAGCAGCTTAGGCTGGGGCGGCACAGATACGCAGTATTTT
-,many,TRBJ1-2,TRBV10-3,CAISDERSRENYGYTF,TGTGCCATCAGTGATGAGAGGAGCAGGGAAAACTATGGCTACACCTTC
-,-,TRBJ2-3,TRBV11-3,CASSLGEDVTDTQYF,TGTGCCAGCAGCTTAGGGGAGGACGTAACAGATACGCAGTATTTT
-,few,TRBJ1-5,TRBV5-5,CASSLGQDWRNQPQHF,TGTGCCAGCAGCTTGGGACAGGACTGGCGCAATCAGCCCCAGCATTTT
-,many,TRBJ2-2,TRBV20-1,CSAPDDTGELFF,TGCAGTGCGCCTGACGATACCGGGGAGCTGTTTTTT
TRBD1,many,TRBJ2-2,TRBV7-2,CASSLDRGSVGELFF,TGTGCCAGCAGCTTAGACAGGGGGTCGGTCGGGGAGCTGTTTTTT
-,few,TRBJ1-6,TRBV5-1,CASSFKGGDSPLHF,TGCGCCAGCAGCTTCAAGGGGGGGGATTCACCCCTCCACTTT
TRBD1,few,TRBJ1-4,TRBV5-1,CASSLNPGQSNEKLFF,TGCGCCAGCAGCTTAAATCCGGGACAGAGTAATGAAAAACTGTTTTTT
TRBD2,-,TRBJ2-1,TRBV6-5,CASSYSTSGSYNEQFF,TGTGCCAGCAGTTACTCGACTAGCGGAAGTTACAATGAGCAGTTCTTC
-,many,TRBJ2-7,TRBV29-1,CSAQLTAPSYEQYF,TGCAGCGCGCAATTGACAGCTCCATCCTACGAGCAGTACTTC
TRBD1,-,TRBJ2-3,TRBV28,CASSLTGQPDTQYF,TGTGCCAGCAGTTTGACGGGACAGCCAGATACGCAGTATTTT
-,few,TRBJ2-5,TRBV7-9,CASSPRHGTTQTQYF,TGTGCCAGCAGTCCTCGTCACGGGACAACACAGACCCAGTACTTC
TRBD1,many,TRBJ2-7,TRBV27,CASRDWTGSDEQYF,TGTGCCAGCAGAGATTGGACAGGGTCGGACGAGCAGTACTTC
-,many,TRBJ1-6,TRBV3-1,CASSQVIGGRSPLHF,TGTGCCAGCAGCCAAGTTATAGGGGGTCGTTCACCCCTCCACTTT